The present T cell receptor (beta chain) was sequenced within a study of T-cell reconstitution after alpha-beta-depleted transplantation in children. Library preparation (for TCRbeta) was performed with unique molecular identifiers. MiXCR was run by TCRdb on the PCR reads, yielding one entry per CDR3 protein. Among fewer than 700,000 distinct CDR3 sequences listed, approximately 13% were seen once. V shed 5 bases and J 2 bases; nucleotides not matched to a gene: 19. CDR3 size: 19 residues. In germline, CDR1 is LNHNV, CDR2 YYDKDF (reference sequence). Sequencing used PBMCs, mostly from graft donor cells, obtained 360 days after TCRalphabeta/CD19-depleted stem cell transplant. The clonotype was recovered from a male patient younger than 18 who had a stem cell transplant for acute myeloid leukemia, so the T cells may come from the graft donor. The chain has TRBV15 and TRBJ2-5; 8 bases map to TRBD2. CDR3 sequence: CATSGDGWTLAGKQETQYF. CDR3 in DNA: TGTGCCACCAGCGGCGACGGTTGGACCCTAGCGGGCAAACAAGAGACCCAGTACTTC.